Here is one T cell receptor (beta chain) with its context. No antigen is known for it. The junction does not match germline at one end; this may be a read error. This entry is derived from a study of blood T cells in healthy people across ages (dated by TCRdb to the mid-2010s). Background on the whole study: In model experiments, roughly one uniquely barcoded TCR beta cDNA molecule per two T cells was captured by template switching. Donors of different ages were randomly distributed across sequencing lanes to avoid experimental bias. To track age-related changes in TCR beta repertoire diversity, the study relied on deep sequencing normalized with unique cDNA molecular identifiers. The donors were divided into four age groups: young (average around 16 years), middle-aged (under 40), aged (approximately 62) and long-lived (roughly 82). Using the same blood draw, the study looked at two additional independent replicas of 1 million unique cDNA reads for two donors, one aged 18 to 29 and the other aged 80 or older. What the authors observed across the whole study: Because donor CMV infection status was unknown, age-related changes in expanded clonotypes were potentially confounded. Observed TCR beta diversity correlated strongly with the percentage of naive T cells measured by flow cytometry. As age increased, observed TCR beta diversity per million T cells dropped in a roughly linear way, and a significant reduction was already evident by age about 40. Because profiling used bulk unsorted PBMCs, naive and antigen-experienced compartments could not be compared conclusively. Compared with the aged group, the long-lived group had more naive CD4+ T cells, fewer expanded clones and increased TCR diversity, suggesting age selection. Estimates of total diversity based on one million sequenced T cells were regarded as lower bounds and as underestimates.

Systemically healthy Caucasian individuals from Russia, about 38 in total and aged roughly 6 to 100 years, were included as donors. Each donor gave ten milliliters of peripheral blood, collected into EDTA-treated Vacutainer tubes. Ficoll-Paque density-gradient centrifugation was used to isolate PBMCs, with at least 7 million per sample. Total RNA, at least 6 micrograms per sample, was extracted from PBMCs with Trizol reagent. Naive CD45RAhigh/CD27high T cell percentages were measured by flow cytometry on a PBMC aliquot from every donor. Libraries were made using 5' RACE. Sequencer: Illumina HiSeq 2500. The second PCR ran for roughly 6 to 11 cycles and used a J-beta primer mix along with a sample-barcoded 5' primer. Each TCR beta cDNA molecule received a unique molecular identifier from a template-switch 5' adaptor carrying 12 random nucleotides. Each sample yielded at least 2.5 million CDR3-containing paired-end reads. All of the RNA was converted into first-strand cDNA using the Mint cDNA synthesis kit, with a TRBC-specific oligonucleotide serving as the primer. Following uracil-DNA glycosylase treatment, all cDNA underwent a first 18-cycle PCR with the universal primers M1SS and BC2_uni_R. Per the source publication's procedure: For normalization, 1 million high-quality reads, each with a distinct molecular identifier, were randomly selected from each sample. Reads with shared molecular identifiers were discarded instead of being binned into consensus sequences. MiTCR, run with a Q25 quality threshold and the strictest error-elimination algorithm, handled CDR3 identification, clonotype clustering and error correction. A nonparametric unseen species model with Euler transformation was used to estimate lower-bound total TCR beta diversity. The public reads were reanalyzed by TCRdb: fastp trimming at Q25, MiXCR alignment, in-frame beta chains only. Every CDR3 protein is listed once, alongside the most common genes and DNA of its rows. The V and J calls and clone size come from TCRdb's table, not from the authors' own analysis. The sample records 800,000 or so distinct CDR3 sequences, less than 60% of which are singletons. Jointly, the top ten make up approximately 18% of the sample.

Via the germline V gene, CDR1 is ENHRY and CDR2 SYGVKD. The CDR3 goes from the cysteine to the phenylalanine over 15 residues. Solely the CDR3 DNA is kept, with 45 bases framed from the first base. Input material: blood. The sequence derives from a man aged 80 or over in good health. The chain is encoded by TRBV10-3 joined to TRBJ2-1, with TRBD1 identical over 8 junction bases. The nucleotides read TGCGCCATCAGGGGGACAGGTCTCTCCTACAATGAGCAGTTCTTC. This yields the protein CAIRGTGLSYNEQFF.